This T cell receptor (beta chain) was identified in a study of blood T cell repertoires in COVID-19. Germline V gene lookup returns CDR1 GTSNPN and CDR2 SVGIG (reference sequence). Trimming took 2 bases from V and 7 from J; bases not matched to a gene: 2. The CDR3 is 13 residues long. The data were produced by immunoSEQ multiplex PCR, yet TCRdb's version contains in-frame clones alone and is incomplete. The table lists 160,000 or so clones, around 84% of them singletons. The gene calls are TRBV30 and TRBJ1-6, with 7 bases matching TRBD1. Specimen: peripheral blood. This TCR came from a woman aged 45-59 years with COVID-19, enrolled during active disease. CDR3 sequence: CAWSLTGNSPLHF. CDR3 coding DNA: TGTGCCTGGAGTTTGACAGGGAATTCACCCCTCCACTTT.